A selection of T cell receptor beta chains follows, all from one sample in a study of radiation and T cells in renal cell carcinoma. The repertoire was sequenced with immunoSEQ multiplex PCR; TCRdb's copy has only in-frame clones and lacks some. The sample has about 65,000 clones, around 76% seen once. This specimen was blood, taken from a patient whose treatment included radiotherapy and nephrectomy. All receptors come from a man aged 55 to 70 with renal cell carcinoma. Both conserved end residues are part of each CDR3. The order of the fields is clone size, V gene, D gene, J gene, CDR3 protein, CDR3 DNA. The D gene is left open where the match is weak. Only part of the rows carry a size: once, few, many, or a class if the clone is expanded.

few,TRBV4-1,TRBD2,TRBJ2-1,CASSQEASGSVNEQFF,TGCGCCAGCAGCCAAGAGGCTAGCGGGAGTGTAAATGAGCAGTTCTTC
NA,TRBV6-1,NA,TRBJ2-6,CASCEDGGPGANVLTF,TGTGCCAGCTGTGAAGACGGGGGCCCCGGGGCCAACGTCCTGACTTTC
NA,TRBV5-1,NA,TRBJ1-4,CASSSSSTLDGATNEKLFF,TGCGCCAGCAGCTCCTCTTCAACTCTGGACGGTGCAACTAATGAAAAACTGTTTTTT
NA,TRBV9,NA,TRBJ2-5,CASSVAAGSQETQYF,TGTGCCAGCAGCGTAGCCGCGGGATCCCAAGAGACCCAGTACTTC
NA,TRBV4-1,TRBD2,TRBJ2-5,CASSREPPGLAGVETQYF,TGCGCCAGCAGTCGGGAACCACCGGGACTAGCGGGAGTGGAGACCCAGTACTTC
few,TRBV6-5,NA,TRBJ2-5,CASKIGLHQETQYF,TGTGCCAGCAAAATCGGACTCCATCAAGAGACCCAGTACTTC
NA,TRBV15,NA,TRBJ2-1,CATSRGIRDNEQFF,TGTGCCACCAGCAGGGGAATCCGTGACAATGAGCAGTTCTTC
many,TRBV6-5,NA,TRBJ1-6,CASSPAESSPLHF,TGTGCCAGCAGCCCCGCGGAGAGTTCACCCCTCCACTTT
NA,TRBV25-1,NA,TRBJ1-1,CASSEPPGGRNTEAFF,TGTGCCAGCAGTGAACCCCCCGGGGGTCGGAACACTGAAGCTTTCTTT
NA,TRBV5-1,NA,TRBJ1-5,CASSLDERQPQHF,TGCGCCAGCAGCTTGGATGAGAGGCAGCCCCAGCATTTT
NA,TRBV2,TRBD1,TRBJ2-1,CASRDRVEQFF,TGTGCCAGCAGGGACAGGGTTGAGCAGTTCTTC
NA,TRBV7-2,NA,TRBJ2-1,CASSSGTAREQFF,TGTGCCAGCAGCTCCGGGACTGCCAGAGAGCAGTTCTTC
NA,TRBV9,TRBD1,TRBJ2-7,CASSAGTGDYYEQYF,TGTGCCAGCAGCGCCGGGACAGGGGATTACTACGAGCAGTACTTC
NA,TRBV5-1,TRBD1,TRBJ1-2,CASSETGQAGGYGYTF,TGCGCCAGCAGCGAGACTGGACAGGCCGGGGGCTATGGCTACACCTTC
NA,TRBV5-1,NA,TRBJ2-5,CASSLRSRETQYF,TGCGCCAGCAGTCTAAGGTCCAGGGAGACCCAGTACTTC
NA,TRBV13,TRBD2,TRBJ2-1,CASSSEFVAGPSNEQFF,TGTGCCAGCAGCTCTGAATTCGTAGCGGGGCCCTCCAATGAGCAGTTCTTC
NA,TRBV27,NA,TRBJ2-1,CASSFFGGPVNEQFF,TGTGCCAGCAGTTTTTTCGGGGGGCCAGTCAATGAGCAGTTCTTC
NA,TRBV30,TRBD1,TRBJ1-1,CAWTPPDRVQAFF,TGTGCCTGGACCCCACCCGACAGGGTGCAAGCTTTCTTT
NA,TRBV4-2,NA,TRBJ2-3,CASSIREVGTDTQYF,TGTGCCAGCAGTATCAGGGAGGTCGGCACAGATACGCAGTATTTT
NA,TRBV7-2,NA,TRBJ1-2,CASSLQGSLANYGYTF,TGTGCCAGCAGCTTACAGGGATCCCTGGCTAACTATGGCTACACCTTC
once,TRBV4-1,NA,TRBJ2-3,CASSPGVPRGSTDTQYF,TGCGCCAGCAGCCCAGGGGTCCCCAGGGGAAGCACAGATACGCAGTATTTT
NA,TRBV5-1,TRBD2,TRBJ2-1,CASSSGTSGEISYNEQFF,TGCGCCAGCAGCTCAGGGACTAGCGGGGAAATCTCCTACAATGAGCAGTTCTTC
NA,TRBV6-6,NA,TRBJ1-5,CASSYGQNQPQHF,TGTGCCAGCAGTTACGGCCAGAATCAGCCCCAGCATTTT
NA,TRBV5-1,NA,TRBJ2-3,CASSLGEATDTQYF,TGCGCCAGCAGCTTGGGGGAGGCTACAGATACGCAGTATTTT
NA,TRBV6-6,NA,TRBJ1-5,CASSYGGGGNQPQHF,TGTGCCAGCAGTTACGGGGGTGGGGGCAATCAGCCCCAGCATTTT
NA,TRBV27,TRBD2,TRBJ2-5,CASNFNAGLASETQYF,TGTGCCAGCAATTTCAACGCGGGACTAGCGTCGGAGACCCAGTACTTC
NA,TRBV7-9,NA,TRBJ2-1,CASSLGVSGQGIF,TGTGCCAGCAGCTTAGGGGTAAGCGGGCAGGGGATCTTC
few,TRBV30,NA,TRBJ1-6,CAWSIGSPLHF,TGTGCCTGGAGTATAGGTTCACCCCTCCACTTT
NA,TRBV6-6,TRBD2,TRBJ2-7,CASSYLGSGASYEQYF,TGTGCCAGCAGTTACTTGGGCAGCGGGGCCTCCTACGAGCAGTACTTC
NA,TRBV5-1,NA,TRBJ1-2,CASSLDFSYGYTF,TGCGCCAGCAGCTTGGATTTCAGTTATGGCTACACCTTC
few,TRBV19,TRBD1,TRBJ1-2,CASSSGTGEGYGYTF,TGTGCCAGTAGTAGCGGGACAGGGGAAGGCTATGGCTACACCTTC
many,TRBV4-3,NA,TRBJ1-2,CASSQDDGGFAGYTF,TGCGCCAGCAGCCAAGATGATGGGGGGTTCGCTGGCTACACCTTC
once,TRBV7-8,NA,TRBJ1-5,CASSLARAGPSYSNQPQHF,TGTGCCAGCAGCTTAGCGAGGGCAGGACCGTCGTATAGCAATCAGCCCCAGCATTTT
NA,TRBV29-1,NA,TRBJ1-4,CSVEVSRTNEKLFF,TGCAGCGTTGAAGTGTCGCGAACTAATGAAAAACTGTTTTTT
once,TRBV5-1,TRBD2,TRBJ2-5,CASSLAASGGETQYF,TGCGCCAGCAGCTTGGCCGCTAGCGGTGGGGAGACCCAGTACTTC
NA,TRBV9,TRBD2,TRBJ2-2,CASSVSAGAVTGELFF,TGTGCCAGCAGCGTATCAGCGGGAGCGGTCACCGGGGAGCTGTTTTTT
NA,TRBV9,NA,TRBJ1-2,CASSRWLGRDYGYTF,TGTGCCAGCAGCCGGTGGCTGGGGCGGGACTATGGCTACACCTTC
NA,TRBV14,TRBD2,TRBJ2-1,CASSQDSGTLREQFF,TGTGCCAGCAGCCAAGATAGCGGGACCCTCAGGGAGCAGTTCTTC
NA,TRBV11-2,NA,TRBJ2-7,CASSLGGSYEQYF,TGTGCCAGCAGCTTAGGGGGATCCTACGAGCAGTACTTC
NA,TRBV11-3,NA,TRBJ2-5,CASSPPTGAETQYF,TGTGCCAGCAGCCCCCCGACTGGGGCAGAGACCCAGTACTTC
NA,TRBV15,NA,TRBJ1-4,CATSRKGAREKLFF,TGTGCCACCAGCAGAAAAGGGGCGAGGGAAAAACTGTTTTTT
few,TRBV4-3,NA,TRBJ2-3,CASSQLDSPMATQYF,TGCGCCAGCAGCCAACTGGACAGTCCGATGGCTACGCAGTATTTT